The sequence of this T cell receptor beta chain was determined in a study of shared clonotypes between healthy human individuals. Concerning this clone itself: This sample also contains other DNA sequences that code for the same CDR3.

Trimming removed 5 bases from V and 1 base from J, with 11 bases in between. Germline V gene data show CDR1 as SEHNR and CDR2 as FQNEAQ (reference sequence). This CDR3 spans 14 amino acids. TCRdb keeps only in-frame clones here, not all; method: immunoSEQ multiplex PCR. Of just over 2,000,000 clones listed, 90% to 95% were seen once; the top ten hold approximately 0.13%. V is TRBV7-9 and J is TRBJ2-5; D remains ambiguous. This clonotype was sampled from a man between 18 and 35 years old in good health. The sample taken for sequencing was naive CD4+ T cells sorted from blood. Noted subset: CD45RA+ positively selected. CDR3 amino acids: CASSPRAVQETQYF. The CDR3 region has the DNA TGTGCCAGCAGCCCTCGGGCAGTCCAAGAGACCCAGTACTTC.